This record concerns one T cell receptor (beta chain) sequence. Its target is not known. This sample is drawn from a study of T cell responses to AZD1222 COVID-19 vaccine. Study results and caveats: Donors in the cohort were predominantly white British and more often female, and clonal diversity was possibly underestimated. Spike was spanned by vaccine-associated CD4 TCRs, which were dominant at 160-218 and 743-854. Epitopes outside B.1.351 and B.1.1.7 mutated regions reportedly drew nearly half of spike TCRs.

The CDR3 has 13 residues. From germline, CDR1 is SNHLY and CDR2 FYNNEI. V was clipped by 5 bases and J by 1 base, with 6 bases between them. Sequencing was performed with immunoSEQ multiplex PCR; in TCRdb, only in-frame clones are kept and a portion is missing. The table includes about 120,000 clones, more than 75% detected once. This specimen was peripheral blood, taken on day 0 of AZD1222 vaccination. The TCR sequence derives from an adult in good health. The chain employs TRBV2 and TRBJ1-5; D call uncertain. The CDR3 nucleotides read TGTGCCAGCAGTTGGGCCAGCAATCAGCCCCAGCATTTT. It specifies CASSWASNQPQHF.